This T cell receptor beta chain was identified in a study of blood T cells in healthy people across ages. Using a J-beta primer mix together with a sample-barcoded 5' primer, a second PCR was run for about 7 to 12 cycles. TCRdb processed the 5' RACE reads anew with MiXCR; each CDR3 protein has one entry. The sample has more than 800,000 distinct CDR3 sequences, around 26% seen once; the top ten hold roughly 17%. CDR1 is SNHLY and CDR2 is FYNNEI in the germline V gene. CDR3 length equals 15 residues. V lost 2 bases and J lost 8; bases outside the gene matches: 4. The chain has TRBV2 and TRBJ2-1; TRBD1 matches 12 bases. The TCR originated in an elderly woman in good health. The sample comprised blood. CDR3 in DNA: TGTGCCAGCAGTGAACGGGACAGGGGGCTGGATGAGCAGTTCTTC. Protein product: CASSERDRGLDEQFF.